This T cell receptor (beta chain) came from a study of shared clonotypes between healthy human individuals. About this clone: Its antigen is not known.

Method: immunoSEQ multiplex PCR; TCRdb's copy keeps in-frame clones and lacks some. The sample shows roughly 2.1 million clones, about 93% of them seen only once. Study observations and caveats: Rarefaction demonstrated incomplete sorted-subset sequencing despite large depth. Tissue TCR repertoires likely differ from these blood-only repertoires. Larger estimated richness was generally seen in naive subsets than in memory subsets.

CD45RO-negative, CCR7-positively selected cells formed the naive CD8 fraction, excluding terminally differentiated effector memory CD45RA+ cells. Sequenced sample: naive CD8+ T cells from PBMCs. The receptor was derived from a man aged 18 to 29 in good health. Some clones in this sample may be carry-over from other donors' samples.

The CDR3 coding sequence is TGCGCCAGCAGCCAAGGGGGGCTTCCCGGAGATACGCAGTATTTT. Translating it yields CASSQGGLPGDTQYF. This chain connects TRBV4-3 to TRBJ2-3; maybe TRBD1 (6 bases). The CDR3 consists of 15 residues. The V gene lost 1 base and the J gene lost 5 bases, with 13 bases spanning the gap. Germline V gene lookup returns CDR1 LGHNA and CDR2 YSLEER.